This record looks at one TCR beta chain sequence and its context. Its antigen is still unknown. The sample originates from a study of cytomegalovirus exposure and HLA in healthy donors. General study results and limits: Reports showed the classifier diagnosing cytomegalovirus status with high specificity and sensitivity. HLA allele associations emerged for under 20,000 TCR beta sequences in a later analysis, at 0.05 false discovery rate.

It was with 60 Vbeta and 13 Jbeta primers that the PCR ran. Here immunoSEQ multiplex PCR was the method, and the copy in TCRdb shows in-frame clones only, minus some. The sample records 150,000 to 200,000 clones, about 85% being singletons. Germline CDR1 SGHTA, CDR2 FQGNSA. V dropped 0 bases and J dropped 0; count of bases not matched to a gene: 17. The CDR3 is 22 residues long. Sequenced input: PBMCs. The rearrangement uses TRBV7-2 and TRBJ1-5; 10 bases are a match to TRBD1. This sequence was found in a woman between 45 and 65 years old in good health and CMV-seronegative. CDR3 sequence (DNA): TGTGCCAGCAGCTTAGCTGGGGACAGGGGACTCAGGCGGGGCTATAGCAATCAGCCCCAGCATTTT. This codes for CASSLAGDRGLRRGYSNQPQHF.